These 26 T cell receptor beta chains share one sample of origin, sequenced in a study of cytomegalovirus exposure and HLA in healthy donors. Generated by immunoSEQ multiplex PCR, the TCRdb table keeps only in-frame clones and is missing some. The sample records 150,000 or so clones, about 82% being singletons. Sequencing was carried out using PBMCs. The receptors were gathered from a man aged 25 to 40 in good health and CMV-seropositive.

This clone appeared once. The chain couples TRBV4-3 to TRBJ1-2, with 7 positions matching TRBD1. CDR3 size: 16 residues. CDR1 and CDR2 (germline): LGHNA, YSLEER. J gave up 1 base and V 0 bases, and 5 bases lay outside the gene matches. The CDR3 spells CASSQERDSFNYGYTF. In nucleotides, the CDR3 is TGCGCCAGCAGCCAAGAGCGGGACAGCTTTAACTATGGCTACACCTTC.

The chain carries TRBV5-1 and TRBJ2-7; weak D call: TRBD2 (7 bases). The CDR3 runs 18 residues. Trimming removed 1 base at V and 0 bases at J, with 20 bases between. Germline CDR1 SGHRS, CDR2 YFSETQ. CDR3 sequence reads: CASSLLRSGGDISYEQYF. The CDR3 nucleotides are TGCGCCAGCAGCTTGTTGAGGTCGGGGGGCGACATCTCCTACGAGCAGTACTTC.

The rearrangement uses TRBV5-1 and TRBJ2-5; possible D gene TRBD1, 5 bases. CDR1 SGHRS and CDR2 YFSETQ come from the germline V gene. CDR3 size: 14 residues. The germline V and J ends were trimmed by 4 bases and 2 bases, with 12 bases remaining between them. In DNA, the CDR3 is TGCGCCAGCAGCCCCAGGGCCCCTCAAGAGACCCAGTACTTC. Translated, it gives CASSPRAPQETQYF.

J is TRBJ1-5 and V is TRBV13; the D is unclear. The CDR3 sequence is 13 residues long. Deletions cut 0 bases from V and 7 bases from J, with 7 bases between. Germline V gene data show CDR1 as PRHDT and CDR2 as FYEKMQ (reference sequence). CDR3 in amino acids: CASSLGGEQPQHF. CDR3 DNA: TGTGCCAGCAGCTTAGGTGGAGAGCAGCCCCAGCATTTT.

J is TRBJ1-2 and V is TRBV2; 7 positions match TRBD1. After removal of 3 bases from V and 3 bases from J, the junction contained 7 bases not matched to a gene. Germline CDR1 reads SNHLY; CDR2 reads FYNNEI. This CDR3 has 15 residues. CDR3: CASSDGQGGYYGYTF. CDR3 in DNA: TGTGCCAGCAGTGATGGGCAGGGGGGTTACTATGGCTACACCTTC.

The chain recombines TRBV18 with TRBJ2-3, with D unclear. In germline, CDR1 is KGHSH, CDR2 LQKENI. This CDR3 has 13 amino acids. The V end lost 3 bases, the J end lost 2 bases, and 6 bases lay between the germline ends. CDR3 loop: CASSPGSTDTQYF. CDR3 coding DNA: TGTGCCAGCTCACCGGGCTCCACAGATACGCAGTATTTT.

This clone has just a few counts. This CDR3 reads CASSQTGISRGNTIYF. In nucleotides, the CDR3 is TGTGCCAGCAGCCAAACGGGGATTTCACGAGGAAACACCATATATTTT. The chain combines TRBV4-2 with TRBJ1-3; D uncertain. CDR3 length: 16 amino acids. From germline, CDR1 is LGHNA and CDR2 YNFKEQ. Between the trimmed V and J ends, which lost 2 bases and 4 bases, there was a span of 15 bases.

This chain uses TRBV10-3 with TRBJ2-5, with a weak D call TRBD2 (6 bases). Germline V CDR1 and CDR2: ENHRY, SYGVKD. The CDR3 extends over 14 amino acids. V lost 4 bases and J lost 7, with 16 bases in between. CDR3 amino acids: CAISVGGDRGTQYF. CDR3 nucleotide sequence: TGTGCCATCAGTGTAGGAGGGGATAGAGGGACCCAGTACTTC.

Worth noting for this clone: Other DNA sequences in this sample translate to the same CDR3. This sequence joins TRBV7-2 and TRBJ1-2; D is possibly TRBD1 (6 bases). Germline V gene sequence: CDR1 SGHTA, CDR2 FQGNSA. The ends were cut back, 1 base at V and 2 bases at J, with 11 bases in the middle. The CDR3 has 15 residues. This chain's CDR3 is CASSLGGQGNYGYTF. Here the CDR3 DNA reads TGTGCCAGCAGCTTAGGCGGGCAGGGGAACTATGGCTACACCTTC.

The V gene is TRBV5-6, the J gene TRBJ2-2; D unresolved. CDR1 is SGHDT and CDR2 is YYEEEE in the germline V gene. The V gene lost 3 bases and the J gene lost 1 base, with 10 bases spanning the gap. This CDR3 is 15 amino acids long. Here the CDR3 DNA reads TGTGCCAGCAGCTCCCTAACGCGGAACACCGGGGAGCTGTTTTTT. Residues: CASSSLTRNTGELFF.

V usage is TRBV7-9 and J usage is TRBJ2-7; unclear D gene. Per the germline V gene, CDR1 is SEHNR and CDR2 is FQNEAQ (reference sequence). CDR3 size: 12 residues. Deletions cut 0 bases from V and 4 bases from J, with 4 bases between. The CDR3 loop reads CASSLATYEQYF. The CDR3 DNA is TGTGCCAGCAGCTTAGCCACATACGAGCAGTACTTC.

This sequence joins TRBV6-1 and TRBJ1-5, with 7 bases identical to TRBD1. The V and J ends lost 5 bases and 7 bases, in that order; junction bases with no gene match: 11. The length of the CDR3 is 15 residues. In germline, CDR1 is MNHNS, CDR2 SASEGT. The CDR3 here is CASSSDRFPLQPQHF. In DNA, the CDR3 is TGTGCCAGCAGTTCGGACAGGTTTCCTCTCCAGCCCCAGCATTTT.

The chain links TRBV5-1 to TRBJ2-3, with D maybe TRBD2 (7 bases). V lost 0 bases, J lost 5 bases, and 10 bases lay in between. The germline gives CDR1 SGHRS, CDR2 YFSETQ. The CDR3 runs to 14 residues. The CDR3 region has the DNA TGCGCCAGCAGCTTGGGGCGGGGGCGAGATACGCAGTATTTT. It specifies CASSLGRGRDTQYF.

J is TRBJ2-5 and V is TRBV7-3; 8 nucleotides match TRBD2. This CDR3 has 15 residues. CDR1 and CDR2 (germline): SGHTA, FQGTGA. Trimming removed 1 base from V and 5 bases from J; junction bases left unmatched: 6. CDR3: CASSLSGGGRETQYF. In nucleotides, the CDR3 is TGTGCCAGCAGCTTAAGCGGCGGGGGGAGGGAGACCCAGTACTTC. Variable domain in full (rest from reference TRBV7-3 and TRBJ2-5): GAGVSQTPSNKVTEKGKYVELRCDPISGHTALYWYRQSLGQGPEFLIYFQGTGAADDSGLPNDRFFAVRPEGSVSTLKIQRTERGDSAVYLCASSLSGGGRETQYFGPGTRLLVL.

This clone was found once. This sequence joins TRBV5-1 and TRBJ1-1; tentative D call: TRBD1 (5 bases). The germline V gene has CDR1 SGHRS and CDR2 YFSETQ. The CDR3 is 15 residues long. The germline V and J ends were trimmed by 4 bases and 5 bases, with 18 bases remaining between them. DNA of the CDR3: TGCGCCAGCAGCCTGGGGGGGGAAATTAGGACTGAAGCTTTCTTT. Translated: CASSLGGEIRTEAFF.

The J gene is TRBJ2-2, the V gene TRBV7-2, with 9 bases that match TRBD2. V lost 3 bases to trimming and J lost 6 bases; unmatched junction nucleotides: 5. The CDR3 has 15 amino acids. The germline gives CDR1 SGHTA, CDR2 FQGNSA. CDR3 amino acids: CASSLRGGGPGELFF. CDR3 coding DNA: TGTGCCAGCAGCTTGCGGGGGGGCGGCCCCGGGGAGCTGTTTTTT.

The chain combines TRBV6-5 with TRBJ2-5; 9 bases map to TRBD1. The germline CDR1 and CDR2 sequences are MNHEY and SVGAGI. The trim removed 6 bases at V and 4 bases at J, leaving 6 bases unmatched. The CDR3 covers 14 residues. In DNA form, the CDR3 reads TGTGCCAGCAGATCCGGGACAGGGCGAGAGACCCAGTACTTC. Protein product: CASRSGTGRETQYF.

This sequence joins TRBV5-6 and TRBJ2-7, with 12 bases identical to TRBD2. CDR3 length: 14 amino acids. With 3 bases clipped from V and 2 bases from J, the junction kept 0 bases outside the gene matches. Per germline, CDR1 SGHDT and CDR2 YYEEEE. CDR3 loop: CASSWTSGAYEQYF. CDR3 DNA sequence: TGTGCCAGCAGCTGGACTAGCGGGGCCTACGAGCAGTACTTC.

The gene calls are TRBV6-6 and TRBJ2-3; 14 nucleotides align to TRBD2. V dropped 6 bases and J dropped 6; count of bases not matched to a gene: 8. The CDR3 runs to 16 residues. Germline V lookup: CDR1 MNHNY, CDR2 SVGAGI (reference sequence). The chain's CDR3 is CASSTGLAGGLDTQYF. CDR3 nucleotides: TGTGCCAGCAGCACCGGACTAGCGGGGGGCCTGGATACGCAGTATTTT.

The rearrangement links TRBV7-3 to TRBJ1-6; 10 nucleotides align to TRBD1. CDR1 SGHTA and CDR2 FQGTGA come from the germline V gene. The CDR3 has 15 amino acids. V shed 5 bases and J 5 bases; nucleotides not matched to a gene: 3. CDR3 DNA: TGTGCCAGCAGCACGGGACAGGGGCATAATTCACCCCTCCACTTT. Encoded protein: CASSTGQGHNSPLHF.

For the CDR3, the DNA is TGTGCCAGCAGCTTGGGGACAGGGGGTACTACCCAGTACTTC. As protein: CASSLGTGGTTQYF. The chain has TRBV5-8 and TRBJ2-5, with 10 bases aligning to TRBD1. The ends lost 0 bases at V and 8 bases at J; junction bases unmatched: 4. Looked up from germline, CDR1 is SGHTS and CDR2 is YDEGEE. The CDR3 has 14 residues.

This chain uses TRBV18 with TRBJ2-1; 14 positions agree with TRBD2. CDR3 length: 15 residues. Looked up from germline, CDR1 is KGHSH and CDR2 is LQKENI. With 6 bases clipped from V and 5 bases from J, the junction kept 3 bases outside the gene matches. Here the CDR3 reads CASSLTSGGDNEQFF. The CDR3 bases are TGTGCCAGCTCGCTGACTAGCGGGGGGGACAATGAGCAGTTCTTC.

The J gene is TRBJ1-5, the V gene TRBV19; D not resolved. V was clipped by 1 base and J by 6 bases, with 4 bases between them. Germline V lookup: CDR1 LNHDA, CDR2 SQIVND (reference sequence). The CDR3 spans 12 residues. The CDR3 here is CASSIAGQPQHF. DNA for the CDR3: TGTGCCAGTAGTATAGCGGGTCAGCCCCAGCATTTT.

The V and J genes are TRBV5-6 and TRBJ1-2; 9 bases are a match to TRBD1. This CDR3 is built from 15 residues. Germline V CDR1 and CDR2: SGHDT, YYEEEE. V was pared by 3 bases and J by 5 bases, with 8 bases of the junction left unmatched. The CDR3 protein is CASSSEDRGGYGYTF. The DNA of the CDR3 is TGTGCCAGCAGCTCCGAGGACAGGGGTGGGTATGGCTACACCTTC. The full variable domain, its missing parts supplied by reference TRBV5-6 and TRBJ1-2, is DAGVTQSPTHLIKTRGQQVTLRCSPKSGHDTVSWYQQALGQGPQFIFQYYEEEERQRGNFPDRFSGHQFPNYSSELNVNALLLGDSALYLCASSSEDRGGYGYTFGSGTRLTVV.

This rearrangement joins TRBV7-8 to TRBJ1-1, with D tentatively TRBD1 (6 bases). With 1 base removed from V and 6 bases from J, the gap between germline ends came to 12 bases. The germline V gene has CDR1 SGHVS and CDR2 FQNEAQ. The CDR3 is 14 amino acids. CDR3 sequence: CASSLGTAWPEAFF. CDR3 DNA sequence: TGTGCCAGCAGCTTAGGGACAGCCTGGCCTGAAGCTTTCTTT.

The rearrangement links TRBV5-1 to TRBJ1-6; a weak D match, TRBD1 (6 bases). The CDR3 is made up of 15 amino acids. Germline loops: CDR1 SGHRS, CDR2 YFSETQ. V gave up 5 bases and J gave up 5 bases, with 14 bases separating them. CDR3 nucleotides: TGCGCCAGCAGTTTAGCGGGGGCGCATAATTCACCCCTCCACTTT. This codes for CASSLAGAHNSPLHF.